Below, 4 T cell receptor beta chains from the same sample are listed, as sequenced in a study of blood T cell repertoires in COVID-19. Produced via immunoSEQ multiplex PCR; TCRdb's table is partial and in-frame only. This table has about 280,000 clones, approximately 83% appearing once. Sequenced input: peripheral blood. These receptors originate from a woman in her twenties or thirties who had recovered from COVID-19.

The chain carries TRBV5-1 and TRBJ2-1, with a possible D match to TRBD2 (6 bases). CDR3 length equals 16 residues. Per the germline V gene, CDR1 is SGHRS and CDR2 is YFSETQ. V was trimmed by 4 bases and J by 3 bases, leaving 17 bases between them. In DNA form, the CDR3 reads TGCGCCAGCAGCCGCACGACTAGTCAATTCTACAATGAGCAGTTCTTC. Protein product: CASSRTTSQFYNEQFF.

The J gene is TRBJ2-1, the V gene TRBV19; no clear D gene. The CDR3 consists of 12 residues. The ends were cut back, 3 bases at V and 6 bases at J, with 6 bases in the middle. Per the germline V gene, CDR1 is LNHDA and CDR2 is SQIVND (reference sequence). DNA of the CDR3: TGTGCCAGTAGTATCGGGTTCAATGAGCAGTTCTTC. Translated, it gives CASSIGFNEQFF.

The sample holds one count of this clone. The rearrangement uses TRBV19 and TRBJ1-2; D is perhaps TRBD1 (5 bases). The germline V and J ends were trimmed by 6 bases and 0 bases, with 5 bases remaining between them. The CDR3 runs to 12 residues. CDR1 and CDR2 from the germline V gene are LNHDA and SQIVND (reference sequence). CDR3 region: CASRGPNYGYTF. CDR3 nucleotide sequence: TGTGCCAGTAGGGGGCCTAACTATGGCTACACCTTC.

DNA of the CDR3: TGTGCCAGCAGGAGCAGGGCGCCCGGGAGGACACCCCTCCACTTT. It translates to CASRSRAPGRTPLHF. J is TRBJ1-6 and V is TRBV5-6, with a tentative D call TRBD1 (5 bases). Trimming took 5 bases from V and 11 from J, leaving 20 bases between them. CDR1 is SGHDT, CDR2 YYEEEE, per germline. The length of the CDR3 is 15 residues.